The 25 T cell receptor beta chains reported below all come from one sample, sequenced in a study of a mutant IDH1 vaccine in newly diagnosed glioma. For these receptors, no antigen is known. Time point: week 35, safety follow-up. Each dose delivered 300 ug of mutant IDH1 20-mer peptide subcutaneously with imiquimod. The data were produced by immunoSEQ multiplex PCR, yet TCRdb's version contains in-frame clones alone and is incomplete. The table has 35,000 to 45,000 clones, 83% seen once. The sample consisted of PBMCs, taken from a glioma patient whose treatment included an IDH1 peptide vaccine. These receptor sequences come from a woman aged 45-65 years with glioma.

The V gene is TRBV2, the J gene TRBJ2-2; 9 bases match TRBD2. CDR3 length: 16 residues. J lost 6 bases, V lost 8 bases, and 13 bases had no gene match. From germline, CDR1 is SNHLY and CDR2 FYNNEI. The CDR3 reads CASHEVAGAFPGELFF. The CDR3 nucleotides read TGTGCCAGCCACGAAGTAGCGGGGGCGTTTCCCGGGGAGCTGTTTTTT.

The chain joins TRBV7-8 to TRBJ1-5; D is unclear. The germline V gene has CDR1 SGHVS and CDR2 FQNEAQ. Trimming shortened V by 1 base and J by 6 bases, and 13 bases separated the two germline ends. The CDR3 totals 15 residues. The CDR3 nucleotides are TGTGCCAGCAGCTTAGGCGGGATGGCATCTCAGCCCCAGCATTTT. Translated: CASSLGGMASQPQHF.

The rearrangement links TRBV5-4 to TRBJ2-3, with D possibly matching TRBD1 (5 bases). Per the germline V gene, CDR1 is SGHNT and CDR2 is YYREEE (reference sequence). The V and J ends lost 4 bases and 4 bases respectively, with 19 bases between them. The CDR3 is 16 amino acids. The CDR3 loop is CASSPSLGRESDTQYF. The CDR3 bases are TGTGCCAGCAGCCCAAGCCTGGGCAGGGAATCAGATACGCAGTATTTT.

This sequence joins TRBV4-2 and TRBJ2-5; D perhaps matches TRBD2 (6 bases). Germline values: CDR1 LGHNA, CDR2 YNFKEQ. V lost 0 bases to trimming and J lost 1 base, with 12 bases between them. This CDR3 comprises 16 residues. In DNA form, the CDR3 reads TGTGCCAGCAGCCAAGATGGGGCGGGGAGCCAAGAGACCCAGTACTTC. Its translation is CASSQDGAGSQETQYF.

The CDR3 bases are TGTGCCAGCATACGCGGACGGGGGCCCAATTCACCCCTCCACTTT. Protein sequence: CASIRGRGPNSPLHF. The chain couples TRBV2 to TRBJ1-6; perhaps TRBD1 as D (6 bases). The germline V gene has CDR1 SNHLY and CDR2 FYNNEI. The CDR3 is 15 amino acids. The germline V and J ends were trimmed by 7 bases and 7 bases, with 17 bases remaining between them.

This clone was recorded only once. The gene calls are TRBV30 and TRBJ2-5; D is possibly TRBD2 (6 bases). Trimming removed 1 base from V and 1 base from J, with 10 bases in between. The V gene's germline CDR1 is GTSNPN and CDR2 SVGIG (reference sequence). The CDR3 runs 14 residues. CDR3 loop: CAWSGGTFQETQYF. Written as DNA, the CDR3 is TGTGCCTGGAGTGGCGGGACTTTCCAAGAGACCCAGTACTTC.

This clone was found once. The chain uses TRBV7-8 and TRBJ1-2; no clear D. Germline lookup yields CDR1 SGHVS and CDR2 FQNEAQ. Trimming removed 7 bases from V and 5 bases from J, with 17 bases in between. This CDR3 is 14 amino acids long. In nucleotides, the CDR3 is TGTGCCAGCACCCTAGGCGGCAAGCCATATGGCTACACCTTC. Residues: CASTLGGKPYGYTF.

The V gene is TRBV5-4, the J gene TRBJ2-3, with D possibly TRBD1 on 5 matching bases. The CDR3 extends over 14 amino acids. Deletions cut 0 bases from V and 3 bases from J, with 8 bases between. The germline V gene encodes CDR1 SGHNT and CDR2 YYREEE (reference sequence). The CDR3, as DNA: TGTGCCAGCAGCTTGGGACAGTTAACAGATACGCAGTATTTT. Residues: CASSLGQLTDTQYF.

The chain carries TRBV4-2 and TRBJ1-4; D is perhaps TRBD1 (5 bases). The germline CDR1 and CDR2 sequences are LGHNA and YNFKEQ. V was cut by 0 bases and J by 8 bases, with 13 bases left in between. This CDR3 comprises 15 residues. The CDR3 DNA sequence: TGTGCCAGCAGCCAAGATGCGCAGGGTTCAGAAAAACTGTTTTTT. Its protein product is CASSQDAQGSEKLFF.

V and J are TRBV7-2 and TRBJ2-5, with 7 bases identical to TRBD1. The CDR3 spans 14 residues. With V trimmed by 5 bases and J by 5 bases, 8 bases remained unmatched. Germline V gene data show CDR1 as SGHTA and CDR2 as FQGNSA. This CDR3 reads CASSQRGPTETQYF. The CDR3 DNA follows: TGTGCCAGCAGCCAAAGGGGGCCCACGGAGACCCAGTACTTC.

The chain joins TRBV18 to TRBJ2-2; D unclear. The germline CDR1 and CDR2 sequences are KGHSH and LQKENI. The CDR3 is 16 amino acids. V lost 1 base and J lost 0, with 9 bases in between. CDR3 sequence (DNA): TGTGCCAGCTCACCACACAGATTACCGAACACCGGGGAGCTGTTTTTT. Translation gives CASSPHRLPNTGELFF.

The V call is TRBV5-1, the J call TRBJ1-4, with 9 nucleotides matching TRBD1. With V trimmed by 5 bases and J by 6 bases, 5 bases remained unmatched. The germline V gene encodes CDR1 SGHRS and CDR2 YFSETQ. The CDR3 contains 14 residues. The CDR3 spells CASRMTGGDEKLFF. In nucleotides, the CDR3 is TGCGCCAGCAGGATGACAGGGGGAGATGAAAAACTGTTTTTT. Together with reference TRBV5-1 and TRBJ1-4, the CDR3 gives the full variable domain: KAGVTQTPRYLIKTRGQQVTLSCSPISGHRSVSWYQQTPGQGLQFLFEYFSETQRNKGNFPGRFSGRQFSNSRSEMNVSTLELGDSALYLCASRMTGGDEKLFFGSGTQLSVL.

The CDR3 region is CASSLAGRGLGDTIYF. The CDR3 DNA is TGCGCCAGCAGCTTGGCCGGCAGGGGGCTTGGTGACACCATATATTTT. J is TRBJ1-3 and V is TRBV5-1; 8 nucleotides agree with TRBD1. CDR1 and CDR2 (germline): SGHRS, YFSETQ. V shed 0 bases and J 8 bases; nucleotides not matched to a gene: 10. The CDR3 extends over 16 amino acids. Filled out from reference TRBV5-1 and TRBJ1-3, the complete variable domain reads KAGVTQTPRYLIKTRGQQVTLSCSPISGHRSVSWYQQTPGQGLQFLFEYFSETQRNKGNFPGRFSGRQFSNSRSEMNVSTLELGDSALYLCASSLAGRGLGDTIYFGEGSWLTVV.

This clone was picked up one time. As DNA, the CDR3 is TGTGCCGGAGCCCGGGACAACCTCTACGAGCAGTACTTC. It specifies CAGARDNLYEQYF. The V call is TRBV7-9, the J call TRBJ2-7; D might be TRBD1 (6 bases). Trimming took 11 bases from V and 3 from J, leaving 17 bases between them. The CDR3 contains 13 residues. Looked up from germline, CDR1 is SEHNR and CDR2 is FQNEAQ (reference sequence).

The chain is built from TRBV7-9 and TRBJ1-4; D is perhaps TRBD1 (6 bases). Germline V gives CDR1 SEHNR, CDR2 FQNEAQ (reference sequence). Trimming removed 6 bases from V and 0 bases from J, with 17 bases in between. This CDR3 is built from 17 residues. CDR3 in amino acids: CASSYTTGTATNEKLFF. The CDR3 bases are TGTGCCAGCAGTTATACGACAGGCACTGCAACTAATGAAAAACTGTTTTTT. The full variable domain, its missing parts supplied by reference TRBV7-9 and TRBJ1-4, is DTGVSQNPRHKITKRGQNVTFRCDPISEHNRLYWYRQTLGQGPEFLTYFQNEAQLEKSRLLSDRFSAERPKGSFSTLEIQRTEQGDSAMYLCASSYTTGTATNEKLFFGSGTQLSVL.

The chain has TRBV28 and TRBJ1-6, with TRBD1 matching 7 bases. CDR1 and CDR2 from the germline V gene are MDHEN and SYDVKM. The CDR3 loop spans 15 amino acids. V gave up 0 bases and J gave up 8 bases; unmatched junction bases: 4. The chain's CDR3 is CASSLWTGLYSPLHF. CDR3 DNA sequence: TGTGCCAGCAGTTTATGGACAGGGCTGTATTCACCCCTCCACTTT. Drawing the rest from reference TRBV28 and TRBJ1-6, the complete variable domain is DVKVTQSSRYLVKRTGEKVFLECVQDMDHENMFWYRQDPGLGLRLIYFSYDVKMKEKGDIPEGYSVSREKKERFSLILESASTNQTSMYLCASSLWTGLYSPLHFGNGTRLTVT.

J is TRBJ2-7 and V is TRBV2; D gene ambiguous. Germline V gene sequence: CDR1 SNHLY, CDR2 FYNNEI. The CDR3 loop spans 12 amino acids. V was cut by 6 bases and J by 3 bases, with 9 bases left in between. CDR3 region: CASSAVNYEQYF. In DNA, the CDR3 is TGTGCCAGCAGCGCGGTAAACTACGAGCAGTACTTC.

This clone was detected only a few times. Relative to the germline gene, one junction end is altered; a read error may explain this. V usage is TRBV5-1 and J usage is TRBJ1-1; possibly TRBD1 for D (5 bases). Germline V CDR1 and CDR2: SGHRS, YFSETQ. The CDR3 spans 15 residues. The CDR3 loop reads CASSWTTWGNAEAFF. The CDR3 DNA reads TGCGCCAGCAGCTGGACAACATGGGGGAACGCTGAAGCTTTCTTT.

The CDR3 protein is CASSYSRGYTF. DNA for the CDR3: TGTGCCAGCAGTTACAGTAGGGGCTACACCTTC. This chain links TRBV25-1 with TRBJ1-2; D gene unclear. CDR1 is MGHDK and CDR2 is SYGVNS in the germline V gene. Between the trimmed V and J ends, which lost 5 bases and 8 bases, there was a span of 9 bases. The CDR3 runs to 11 residues.

The chain combines TRBV5-4 with TRBJ2-3, with 13 positions matching TRBD2. The V and J ends lost 3 bases and 1 base, in that order; junction bases with no gene match: 2. CDR1 is SGHNT, CDR2 YYREEE, per germline (reference sequence). The CDR3 is 16 amino acids. CDR3 in DNA: TGTGCCAGCAGCTCTGGGACTAGCGGGGGCACAGATACGCAGTATTTT. This codes for CASSSGTSGGTDTQYF. Drawing the rest from reference TRBV5-4 and TRBJ2-3, the complete variable domain is ETGVTQSPTHLIKTRGQQVTLRCSSQSGHNTVSWYQQALGQGPQFIFQYYREEENGRGNFPPRFSGLQFPNYSSELNVNALELDDSALYLCASSSGTSGGTDTQYFGPGTRLTVL.

The chain recombines TRBV27 with TRBJ2-7; the match to TRBD2 covers 8 bases. The CDR3 has 16 residues. Losses at the gene ends were 3 bases for V and 2 bases for J; bases not matched to a gene: 9. The germline CDR1 and CDR2 sequences are MNHEY and SMNVEV (reference sequence). CDR3 loop: CASSLSTSGGTYEQYF. The DNA of the CDR3 is TGTGCCAGCAGTTTGTCTACCAGCGGGGGAACCTACGAGCAGTACTTC.

The chain links TRBV13 to TRBJ2-2, with 7 bases aligning to TRBD1. Germline V gives CDR1 PRHDT, CDR2 FYEKMQ (reference sequence). The CDR3 is 17 amino acids. V was clipped by 3 bases and J by 3 bases; unmatched bases: 10. This CDR3 is CASSLNDRAIYTGELFF. In DNA, the CDR3 is TGTGCCAGCAGCTTGAATGACAGGGCCATATACACCGGGGAGCTGTTTTTT.

The gene calls are TRBV28 and TRBJ2-2, with 8 nucleotides matching TRBD2. V shed 5 bases, J shed 5 bases, and the junction held 13 bases outside the gene matches. The CDR3 sequence is 17 residues long. CDR1 and CDR2 from the germline V gene are MDHEN and SYDVKM. DNA of the CDR3: TGTGCCAGCAGTCCCCAAAGCGGGGGCCCTGGGACCGGGGAGCTGTTTTTT. It translates to CASSPQSGGPGTGELFF.

The chain is built from TRBV28 and TRBJ2-7, with 7 bases fitting TRBD1. CDR3 length: 13 residues. Germline-derived CDR1 and CDR2 are MDHEN and SYDVKM. With 8 bases clipped from V and 0 bases from J, the junction kept 4 bases outside the gene matches. CDR3 nucleotides: TGTGCCAGCCAGGGACAGATCTCCTACGAGCAGTACTTC. Translation gives CASQGQISYEQYF.

CDR3 in amino acids: CASSQDSIDPYEQYF. The CDR3 DNA follows: TGTGCCAGCAGCCAAGATAGTATAGACCCCTACGAGCAGTACTTC. The V and J genes are TRBV4-2 and TRBJ2-7; D ambiguous. This CDR3 has 15 amino acids. Trimming took 0 bases from V and 2 from J, leaving 11 bases between them. Per the germline V gene, CDR1 is LGHNA and CDR2 is YNFKEQ.